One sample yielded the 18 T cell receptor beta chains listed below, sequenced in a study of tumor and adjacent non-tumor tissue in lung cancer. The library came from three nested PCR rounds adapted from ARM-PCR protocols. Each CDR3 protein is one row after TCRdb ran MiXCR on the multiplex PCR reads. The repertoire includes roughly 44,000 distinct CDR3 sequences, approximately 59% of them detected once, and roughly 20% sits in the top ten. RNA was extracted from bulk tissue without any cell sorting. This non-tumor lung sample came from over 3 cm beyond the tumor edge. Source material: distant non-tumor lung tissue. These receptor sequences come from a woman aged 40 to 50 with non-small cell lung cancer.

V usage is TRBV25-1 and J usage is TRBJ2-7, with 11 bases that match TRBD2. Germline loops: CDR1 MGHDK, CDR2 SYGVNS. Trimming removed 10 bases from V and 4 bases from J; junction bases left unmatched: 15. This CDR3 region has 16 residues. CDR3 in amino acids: CATTGTSGGYSYEQYF. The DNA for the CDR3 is TGTGCCACGACCGGTACTAGCGGGGGCTACTCTTACGAGCAGTACTTC.

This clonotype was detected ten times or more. Here the CDR3 DNA reads TGTGCCATCAGTTCCGGGACTAGCGGGGTGGAGACCCAGTACTTC. This encodes CAISSGTSGVETQYF. V gene TRBV10-3 combines with J gene TRBJ2-5, with TRBD2 identical over 13 bases. Germline loops: CDR1 ENHRY, CDR2 SYGVKD. V lost 5 bases to trimming and J lost 5 bases; unmatched junction nucleotides: 5. The CDR3 consists of 15 residues.

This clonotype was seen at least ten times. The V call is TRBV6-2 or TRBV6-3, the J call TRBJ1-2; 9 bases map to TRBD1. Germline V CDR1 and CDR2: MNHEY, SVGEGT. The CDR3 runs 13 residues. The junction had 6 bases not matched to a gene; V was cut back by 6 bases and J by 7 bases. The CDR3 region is CASREQGARGYTF. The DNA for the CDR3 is TGTGCCAGCAGGGAACAGGGGGCGCGTGGCTACACCTTC.

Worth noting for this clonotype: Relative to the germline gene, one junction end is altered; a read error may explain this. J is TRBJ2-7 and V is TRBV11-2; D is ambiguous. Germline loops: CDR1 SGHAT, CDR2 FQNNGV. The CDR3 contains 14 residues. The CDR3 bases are TGTGCCAGCAGCTTAGACTTAAACTCCTATGAGCAGTACTTC. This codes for CASSLDLNSYEQYF.

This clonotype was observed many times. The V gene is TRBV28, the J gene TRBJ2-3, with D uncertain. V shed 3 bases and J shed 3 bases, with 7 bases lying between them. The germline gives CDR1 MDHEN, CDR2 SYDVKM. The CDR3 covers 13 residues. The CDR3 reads CASSLITTDTQYF. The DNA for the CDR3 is TGTGCCAGCAGTTTGATTACTACAGATACGCAGTATTTT.

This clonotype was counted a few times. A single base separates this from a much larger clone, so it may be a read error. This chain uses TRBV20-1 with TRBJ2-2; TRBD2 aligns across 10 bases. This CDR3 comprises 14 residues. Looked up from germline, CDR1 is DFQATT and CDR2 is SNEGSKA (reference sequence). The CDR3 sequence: CIVGTSANTGELFF. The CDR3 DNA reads TGCATTGTCGGGACTAGCGCGAACACCGGGGAGCTGTTTTTT.

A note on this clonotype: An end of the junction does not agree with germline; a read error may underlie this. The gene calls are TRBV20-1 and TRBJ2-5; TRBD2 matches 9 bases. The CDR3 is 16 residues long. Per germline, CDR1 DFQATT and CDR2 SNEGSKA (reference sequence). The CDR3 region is CSAREGPAGGQGTQYF. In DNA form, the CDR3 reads TGCAGTGCTAGAGAGGGCCCAGCGGGGGGACAAGGGACCCAGTACTTC.

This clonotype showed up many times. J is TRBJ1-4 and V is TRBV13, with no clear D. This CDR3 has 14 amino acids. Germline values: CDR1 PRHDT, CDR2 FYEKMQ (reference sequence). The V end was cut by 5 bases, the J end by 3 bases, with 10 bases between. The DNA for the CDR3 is TGTGCCAGCAGCCTCCGGACTTCTAATGAAAAACTGTTTTTT. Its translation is CASSLRTSNEKLFF.

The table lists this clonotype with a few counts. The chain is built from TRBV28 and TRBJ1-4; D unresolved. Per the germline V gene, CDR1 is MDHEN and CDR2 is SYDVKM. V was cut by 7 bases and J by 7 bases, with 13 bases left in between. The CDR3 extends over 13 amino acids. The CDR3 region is CASTEGFGEKLFF. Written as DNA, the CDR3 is TGTGCCAGCACGGAGGGATTCGGTGAAAAACTGTTTTTT. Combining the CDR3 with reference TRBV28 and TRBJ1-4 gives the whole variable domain DVKVTQSSRYLVKRTGEKVFLECVQDMDHENMFWYRQDPGLGLRLIYFSYDVKMKEKGDIPEGYSVSREKKERFSLILESASTNQTSMYLCASTEGFGEKLFFGSGTQLSVL.

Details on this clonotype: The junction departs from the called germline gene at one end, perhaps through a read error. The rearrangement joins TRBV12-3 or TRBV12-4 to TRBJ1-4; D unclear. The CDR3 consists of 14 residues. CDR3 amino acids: CAGSSLERREKLFF. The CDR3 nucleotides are TGTGCCGGCAGTTCGCTGGAAAGGAGGGAAAAACTGTTTTTT.

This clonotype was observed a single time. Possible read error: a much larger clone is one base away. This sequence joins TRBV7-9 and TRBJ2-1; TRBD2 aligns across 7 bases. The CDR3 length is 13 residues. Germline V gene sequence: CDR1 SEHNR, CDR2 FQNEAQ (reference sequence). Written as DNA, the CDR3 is TGTGCCTGCAGCTTGGGAGGGGAGCATGAGCAGTTCTTC. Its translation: CACSLGGEHEQFF.

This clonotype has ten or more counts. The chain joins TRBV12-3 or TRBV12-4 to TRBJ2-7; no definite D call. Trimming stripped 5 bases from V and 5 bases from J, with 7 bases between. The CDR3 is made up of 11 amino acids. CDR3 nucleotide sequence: TGTGCCAGCAGTCTAAGCCACGAGCAGTACTTC. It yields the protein CASSLSHEQYF.

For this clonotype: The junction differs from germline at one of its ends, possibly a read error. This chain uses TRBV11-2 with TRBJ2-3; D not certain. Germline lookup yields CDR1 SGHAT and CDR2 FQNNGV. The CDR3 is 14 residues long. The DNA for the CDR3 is TGTGCCATCAGCCCTCTAAGGGCGGCAGATATGCAGTATTTT. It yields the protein CAISPLRAADMQYF.

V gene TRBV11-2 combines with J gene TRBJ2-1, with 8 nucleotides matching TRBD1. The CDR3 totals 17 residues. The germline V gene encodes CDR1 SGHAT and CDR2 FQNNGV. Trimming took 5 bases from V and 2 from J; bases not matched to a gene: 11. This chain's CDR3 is CASSLGANRGAYNEQFF. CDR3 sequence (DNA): TGTGCCAGCAGCCTCGGGGCTAACAGGGGGGCCTACAATGAGCAGTTCTTC.

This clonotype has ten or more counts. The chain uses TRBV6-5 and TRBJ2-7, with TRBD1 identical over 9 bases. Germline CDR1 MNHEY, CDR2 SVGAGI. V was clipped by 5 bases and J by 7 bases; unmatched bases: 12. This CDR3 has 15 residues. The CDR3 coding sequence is TGTGCCAGCAGTCTCTCCGGGACAGGGCTTAAGGAGCAGTACTTC. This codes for CASSLSGTGLKEQYF.

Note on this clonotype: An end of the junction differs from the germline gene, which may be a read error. CDR3 coding DNA: TGTACCAGTAGTCTAAGACCGGCGGAGGGGGAGACCCAGTACTTC. It yields the protein CTSSLRPAEGETQYF. The V and J genes are TRBV11-2 and TRBJ2-5; weak D call: TRBD2 (6 bases). CDR3 length: 15 residues. Germline lookup yields CDR1 SGHAT and CDR2 FQNNGV. The full variable domain, rest sourced from reference TRBV11-2 and TRBJ2-5, is EAGVAQSPRYKIIEKRQSVAFWCNPISGHATLYWYQQILGQGPKLLIQFQNNGVVDDSQLPKDRFSAERLKGVDSTLKIQPAKLEDSAVYLCTSSLRPAEGETQYFGPGTRLLVL.

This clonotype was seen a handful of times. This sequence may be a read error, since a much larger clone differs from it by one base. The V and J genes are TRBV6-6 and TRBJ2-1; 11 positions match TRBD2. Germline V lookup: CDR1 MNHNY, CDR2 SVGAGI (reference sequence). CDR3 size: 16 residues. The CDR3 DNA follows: TGTGCCGGCAGTAGACTAGCGGGACATGTTACAGATGAGCAGTTCTTC. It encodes CAGSRLAGHVTDEQFF.

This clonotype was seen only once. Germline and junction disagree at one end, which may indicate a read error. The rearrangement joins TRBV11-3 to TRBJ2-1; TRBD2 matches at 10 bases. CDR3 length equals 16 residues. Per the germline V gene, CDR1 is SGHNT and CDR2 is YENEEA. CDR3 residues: CASNDPGLAINNGQFF. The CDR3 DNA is TGTGCCAGCAACGATCCGGGACTAGCGATCAACAATGGGCAGTTCTTC.